One and the same sample provided the 17 T cell receptor beta chains below, sequenced in a study of T cell repertoires in cytomegalovirus infection (dated by TCRdb to 2018 to 2020). Instrument on record: Illumina HiSeq 1500. TCRdb's own reprocessing of the public reads used fastp at Q25 and MiXCR and kept productive beta chains. Rows are unified per CDR3 protein, each entry keeping the most common DNA and genes. Here the sample has roughly 500,000 distinct CDR3 sequences; 15% to 20% occur a single time. In total, the top ten clones hold under 30% of the sample. Sequenced sample: CD8+ T cells from PBMCs. All receptors derive from a human donor in good health (CMV status not recorded). Some clones in this sample may be carry-over from other donors' samples.

Points on this clonotype: A far larger clone is a single base away, which makes a read error likely. Lacking the conserved final phenylalanine or tryptophan, this CDR3 likely reflects a read error. The rearrangement links TRBV5-5 to TRBJ2-1; D not certain. Germline CDR1 SGHKS, CDR2 YYEKEE (reference sequence). This CDR3 spans 13 amino acids. Trimming took 0 bases from V and 4 from J, leaving 5 bases between them. The CDR3 nucleotides read TGTGCCAGCAGCTTGGAAGTTTACAATGAGCAGTTCGTC. Translation: CASSLEVYNEQFV.

This clonotype was detected only a few times. The chain uses TRBV27 and TRBJ1-4; TRBD1 agrees at 9 bases. V shed 6 bases and J 8 bases; nucleotides not matched to a gene: 7. This CDR3 region has 14 residues. Germline-derived CDR1 and CDR2 are MNHEY and SMNVEV (reference sequence). Written as DNA, the CDR3 is TGTGCCAGCAGGGGGGGACAGGGTCGGGAAAAACTGTTTTTT. This gives the protein CASRGGQGREKLFF.

The CDR3 sequence: CASTPSNSYNEQFF. CDR3 DNA sequence: TGTGCCAGCACTCCTTCGAACAGCTACAATGAGCAGTTCTTC. The J gene is TRBJ2-1, the V gene TRBV27; no definite D call. Germline CDR1 MNHEY, CDR2 SMNVEV (reference sequence). This CDR3 has 14 amino acids. V gave up 7 bases and J gave up 3 bases, with 13 bases separating them.

This clonotype came up a few times. V usage is TRBV27 and J usage is TRBJ2-2; the D is unclear. This CDR3 spans 14 amino acids. Trimming stripped 5 bases from V and 4 bases from J, with 11 bases between. Looked up from germline, CDR1 is MNHEY and CDR2 is SMNVEV (reference sequence). The CDR3 DNA reads as TGTGCCAGCAGTGTCGGATGGGGCACCGGGGAGCTGTTTTTT. As protein: CASSVGWGTGELFF.

This clonotype has just a few counts. The rearrangement uses TRBV24-1 and TRBJ2-5, with D hard to call. The CDR3 has 11 amino acids. Between the trimmed V and J ends, which lost 4 bases and 7 bases, there was a span of 6 bases. CDR1 and CDR2 (germline): KGHDR, SFDVKD. This chain's CDR3 is CATSDHGTQYF. The CDR3 DNA follows: TGTGCCACCAGTGACCACGGGACCCAGTACTTC.

In this sample, this clonotype turned up many times. V and J are TRBV12-3 or TRBV12-4 and TRBJ2-2; D not resolved. V was trimmed by 4 bases and J by 1 base, leaving 4 bases between them. This CDR3 comprises 13 residues. CDR3: CASSSQNTGELFF. The DNA of the CDR3 is TGTGCCAGCAGTTCCCAGAACACCGGGGAGCTGTTTTTT.

The rearrangement joins TRBV30 to TRBJ2-5, with 9 positions matching TRBD2. Germline CDR1 is GTSNPN and CDR2 is SVGIG (reference sequence). This CDR3 comprises 14 residues. The V gene end was trimmed by 2 bases and the J gene end by 5 bases; junction bases not matched to a gene: 6. Written as DNA, the CDR3 is TGTGCCTGGAGTCTCCTAGCGGGAAGGGAGACCCAGTACTTC. Amino acid sequence: CAWSLLAGRETQYF.

CDR3 protein: CASSAQRIVTEHGYTF. CDR3 in DNA: TGTGCCAGCAGCGCGCAGAGGATCGTTACGGAGCATGGCTACACCTTC. This chain uses TRBV11-2 with TRBJ1-2, with D unresolved. The CDR3 has 16 amino acids. CDR1 and CDR2 (germline): SGHAT, FQNNGV. V lost 5 bases, J lost 6 bases, and 22 bases lay in between.

This clonotype has only a few counts. The chain uses TRBV7-3 and TRBJ2-2; D perhaps matches TRBD2 (6 bases). Germline V lookup: CDR1 SGHTA, CDR2 FQGTGA. The CDR3 covers 15 residues. The V gene lost 5 bases and the J gene lost 1 base, with 11 bases spanning the gap. The DNA of the CDR3 is TGTGCCAGCAGCCAGGACGGGGGGAACACCGGGGAGCTGTTTTTT. Translation gives CASSQDGGNTGELFF.

This clonotype was seen more than once but under ten times. CDR3 region: CATSRGQGLMNTEAFF. The CDR3 nucleotides are TGTGCCACCAGCAGAGGGCAGGGCTTAATGAACACTGAAGCTTTCTTT. The chain has TRBV15 and TRBJ1-1, with D tentatively TRBD1 (5 bases). The V end lost 1 base, the J end lost 0 bases, and 12 bases lay between the germline ends. CDR3 length: 16 residues. Germline CDR1 is LNHNV and CDR2 is YYDKDF (reference sequence). The full variable domain, with the rest looked up from reference TRBV15 and TRBJ1-1, is DAMVIQNPRYQVTQFGKPVTLSCSQTLNHNVMYWYQQKSSQAPKLLFHYYDKDFNNEADTPDNFQSRRPNTSFCFLDIRSPGLGDTAMYLCATSRGQGLMNTEAFFGQGTRLTVV.

This clonotype has a count of ten or more. V gene TRBV7-9 combines with J gene TRBJ2-1; 11 bases are a match to TRBD2. The V segment lost 5 bases and the J segment 1 base; nucleotides outside the gene matches: 13. This CDR3 contains 19 residues. Looked up from germline, CDR1 is SEHNR and CDR2 is FQNEAQ (reference sequence). The CDR3 DNA reads as TGTGCCAGCAGCCAGACAGACCCGGGACTAGCGGCTTCCTACAATGAGCAGTTCTTC. The encoded protein is CASSQTDPGLAASYNEQFF.

This clonotype was observed once. This clone may be a read error of a much larger clone one base away. The rearrangement uses TRBV7-9 and TRBJ2-6; a possible D gene is TRBD1 (5 bases). This CDR3 comprises 17 residues. Germline V lookup: CDR1 SEHNR, CDR2 FQNEAQ (reference sequence). DNA of the CDR3: TGTGCCAGCAGCTTAGTATCCCCTGGCTCTGGGGCCAACGTCCAGACTTTC. Residues: CASSLVSPGSGANVQTF. Complete variable domain (other parts from reference TRBV7-9 and TRBJ2-6): DTGVSQNPRHKITKRGQNVTFRCDPISEHNRLYWYRQTLGQGPEFLTYFQNEAQLEKSRLLSDRFSAERPKGSFSTLEIQRTEQGDSAMYLCASSLVSPGSGANVQTFGAGSRLTVL.

This clonotype occurred a few times. This chain joins TRBV10-3 and TRBJ2-1; possibly TRBD2 for D (6 bases). Trimming cost V 4 bases and J 8 bases, with 15 bases left between them. The CDR3 extends over 14 amino acids. Germline V gene sequence: CDR1 ENHRY, CDR2 SYGVKD. CDR3: CAISGATRVDEQFF. The CDR3 DNA reads as TGTGCCATCAGTGGGGCGACTAGGGTGGATGAGCAGTTCTTC.

This rearrangement joins TRBV20-1 to TRBJ1-1; D is ambiguous. This CDR3 has 12 residues. Trimming took off 6 bases at V and 6 bases at J, with 14 bases between the two ends. The V gene's germline CDR1 is DFQATT and CDR2 SNEGSKA (reference sequence). CDR3 protein: CSAPEVQAEAFF. Written as DNA, the CDR3 is TGCAGTGCACCAGAGGTCCAGGCTGAAGCTTTCTTT.

This clonotype was seen many times. The chain carries TRBV6-2 or TRBV6-3 and TRBJ2-6, with a weak D call TRBD1 (6 bases). The V end lost 2 bases, the J end lost 4 bases, and 12 bases lay between the germline ends. CDR3 size: 16 residues. Germline CDR1 and CDR2: MNHEY and SVGEGT. CDR3 protein: CASSYNRAIGANVLTF. CDR3 DNA: TGTGCCAGCAGTTACAACAGGGCGATAGGGGCCAACGTCCTGACTTTC.

This chain uses TRBV13 with TRBJ1-1, with D hard to call. Germline-derived CDR1 and CDR2 are PRHDT and FYEKMQ (reference sequence). Between the trimmed V and J ends, which lost 8 bases and 0 bases, there was a span of 7 bases. CDR3 length: 12 amino acids. CDR3 residues: CASQQMNTEAFF. The CDR3, as DNA: TGTGCCAGCCAGCAGATGAACACTGAAGCTTTCTTT.

The sample holds many counts of this clonotype. The chain combines TRBV7-9 with TRBJ2-5; D gene ambiguous. Trimming took off 5 bases at V and 1 base at J, with 14 bases between the two ends. Germline loops: CDR1 SEHNR, CDR2 FQNEAQ (reference sequence). The CDR3 runs to 15 residues. The CDR3 spells CASSLPPKVQETQYF. The CDR3, as DNA: TGTGCCAGCAGCCTCCCTCCTAAGGTCCAAGAGACCCAGTACTTC.